Listed here is a single T cell receptor beta chain. This sample was taken from a study of cytomegalovirus exposure and HLA in healthy donors. Germline-derived CDR1 and CDR2 are SQVTM and ANQGSEA. CDR3 length: 14 amino acids. V was clipped by 5 bases and J by 4 bases; unmatched bases: 8. PCR was performed using 60 Vbeta and 13 Jbeta primers. Generated by immunoSEQ multiplex PCR, the TCRdb table keeps only in-frame clones and is missing some. The sample shows over 150,000 clones, 80% to 85% of them seen only once. The gene calls are TRBV29-1 and TRBJ2-3; 8 bases align to TRBD2. The TCR sequence derives from a girl aged 2 to 9 in good health and CMV-seropositive. The sample comprised PBMCs. CDR3 nucleotides: TGCAGCGTTACTGGGACTAGGGGCCCAGATACGCAGTATTTT. Translating gives CSVTGTRGPDTQYF.